This T cell receptor (beta chain) was retrieved from a study of blood T cell repertoires in COVID-19. In the study overall: The samples span acute and convalescent COVID-19 from the United States, Italy and Spain. T cells, B-cell-depleted T cells, or PBMCs provided the cDNA or gDNA that served as material.

The CDR3 sequence is 11 residues long. Germline V CDR1 and CDR2: MNHEY, SVGAGI. With 5 bases removed from V and 8 bases from J, the gap between germline ends came to 6 bases. This table comes from immunoSEQ multiplex PCR, and its TCRdb copy is limited to in-frame clones, with some not included. The sample lists some 150,000 clones, about 80% seen once, with 8% in the top ten. The specimen was peripheral blood. The TCR comes from a human donor in a cohort sampled during active COVID-19. The chain employs TRBV6-5 and TRBJ1-4; the D is unclear. CDR3 in amino acids: CASSRGEKLFF. The CDR3 bases are TGTGCCAGCAGTCGAGGAGAAAAACTGTTTTTT.